These 11 T cell receptor beta chains were sequenced from one sample in a study of blood T cell repertoires in COVID-19. Sequenced by immunoSEQ multiplex PCR; TCRdb stores in-frame clones only, minus some. The table shows about 300,000 clones, with approximately 84% occurring only once. What was sequenced was peripheral blood. These receptors were collected from a human donor with COVID-19, enrolled during active disease. The donor label of this sample is uncertain.

This clone has ten or more counts. The CDR3 bases are TGTGCCAGCAGGGCTAACACTGAAGCTTTCTTT. As protein: CASRANTEAFF. The rearrangement uses TRBV11-2 and TRBJ1-1; D gene ambiguous. In germline, CDR1 is SGHAT, CDR2 FQNNGV. Deletions cut 6 bases from V and 2 bases from J, with 4 bases between. The CDR3 length is 11 residues.

The gene calls are TRBV6-6 and TRBJ1-1; D is perhaps TRBD1 (6 bases). CDR1 is MNHNY and CDR2 is SVGAGI in the germline V gene (reference sequence). This CDR3 contains 14 residues. Trimming took off 7 bases at V and 0 bases at J, with 12 bases between the two ends. The CDR3, as DNA: TGTGCCAGCAATCTGGACAGCCTGAACACTGAAGCTTTCTTT. Protein product: CASNLDSLNTEAFF.

This clone has a single count. The genes are TRBV27 and TRBJ1-6; TRBD1 matches 9 bases. Germline values: CDR1 MNHEY, CDR2 SMNVEV (reference sequence). J lost 8 bases, V lost 3 bases, and 5 bases had no gene match. The CDR3 is 15 amino acids. The CDR3 nucleotides are TGTGCCAGCAGTTTTTCGGACAGGGGTCATTCACCCCTCCACTTT. Amino acid sequence: CASSFSDRGHSPLHF.

This clone was counted a single time. The chain employs TRBV6-5 and TRBJ1-6; weak D call: TRBD1 (6 bases). This CDR3 spans 14 amino acids. Germline CDR1 is MNHEY and CDR2 is SVGAGI. V lost 7 bases and J lost 7, with 14 bases in between. The CDR3 reads CASNRRGFNSPLHF. The CDR3, as DNA: TGTGCCAGCAACCGCAGGGGCTTCAATTCACCCCTCCACTTT.

The V call is TRBV6-6, the J call TRBJ2-7; TRBD2 agrees at 10 bases. Germline V gene lookup returns CDR1 MNHNY and CDR2 SVGAGI (reference sequence). The CDR3 loop spans 18 amino acids. The trim removed 5 bases at V and 1 base at J, leaving 14 bases unmatched. The DNA of the CDR3 is TGTGCCAGCAGTCAGCGGGAGGGAGGAAATTTTGTGTCCTACGAGCAGTACTTC. It translates to CASSQREGGNFVSYEQYF.

V gene TRBV5-4 combines with J gene TRBJ2-1, with a possible D match to TRBD2 (6 bases). V lost 1 base and J 5 bases, leaving 10 bases between the germline ends. CDR1 and CDR2 (germline): SGHNT, YYREEE (reference sequence). The CDR3 runs 14 residues. The CDR3 protein is CASSLPGVNNEQFF. The DNA for the CDR3 is TGTGCCAGCAGCTTGCCGGGAGTGAACAATGAGCAGTTCTTC. Filled out from reference TRBV5-4 and TRBJ2-1, the complete variable domain reads ETGVTQSPTHLIKTRGQQVTLRCSSQSGHNTVSWYQQALGQGPQFIFQYYREEENGRGNFPPRFSGLQFPNYSSELNVNALELDDSALYLCASSLPGVNNEQFFGPGTRLTVL.

This clone was observed once. V is TRBV29-1 and J is TRBJ2-1; possibly TRBD1 for D (6 bases). This CDR3 comprises 15 residues. V shed 7 bases and J shed 4 bases, with 20 bases lying between them. Germline lookup yields CDR1 SQVTM and CDR2 ANQGSEA. DNA of the CDR3: TGCAGCGCTCCCCGAACAGGGTACCTTTACAATGAGCAGTTCTTC. Its translation: CSAPRTGYLYNEQFF.

The rearrangement joins TRBV28 to TRBJ1-5; tentatively, D is TRBD1 (5 bases). Germline CDR1 is MDHEN and CDR2 is SYDVKM. Trimming took 2 bases from V and 2 from J, leaving 16 bases between them. This CDR3 is built from 17 residues. This CDR3 reads CASSLIGRVQGNQPQHF. CDR3 DNA sequence: TGTGCCAGCAGTTTAATCGGCAGGGTCCAGGGCAATCAGCCCCAGCATTTT.

V is TRBV5-4 and J is TRBJ2-2, with a weak D call TRBD1 (5 bases). Germline values: CDR1 SGHNT, CDR2 YYREEE (reference sequence). Deletions cut 3 bases from V and 3 bases from J, with 15 bases between. The CDR3 consists of 16 residues. CDR3 protein: CASSSLRAGYTGELFF. The CDR3 DNA sequence: TGTGCCAGCAGCTCTCTTAGGGCAGGGTACACCGGGGAGCTGTTTTTT.

The gene calls are TRBV7-9 and TRBJ1-2, with a tentative D call TRBD1 (6 bases). The germline V and J ends were trimmed by 1 base and 4 bases, with 19 bases remaining between them. This CDR3 region has 17 residues. Germline CDR1 is SEHNR and CDR2 is FQNEAQ (reference sequence). Written as DNA, the CDR3 is TGTGCCAGCAGCTTAGGGGGGCCACCCTTCACTTCCTATGGCTACACCTTC. Translation gives CASSLGGPPFTSYGYTF.

The chain uses TRBV3-1 (or the pseudogene TRBV3-2) and TRBJ2-2; 8 nucleotides agree with TRBD1. Germline loops: CDR1 LGHDT, CDR2 YNNKEL (reference sequence). V was pared by 3 bases and J by 5 bases, with 8 bases of the junction left unmatched. The CDR3 extends over 16 amino acids. CDR3 nucleotide sequence: TGTGCCAGCAGCCATCGAGGACAGGGAGATACCGGGGAGCTGTTTTTT. Its protein product is CASSHRGQGDTGELFF.